These 3 T cell receptor beta chains came from one sample sequenced in a study of OX40 agonist ivuxolimab in advanced cancers. Library generation was performed with the immunoSEQ multiplex PCR assay. Sourced from immuneACCESS, this table was stored by TCRdb with only in-frame sequences that have V and J called. A share of the clones is absent; for the studies checked, an unresolved V gene accounts for under half, and the remainder has no known explanation. The sample yields more than 60,000 clones; approximately 83% were counted once. The ten biggest clones cover approximately 4.8% of the sample. The specimen comprised CD4+ or CD8+ T cells sorted from blood, sampled in a trial of the OX40 agonist ivuxolimab. These receptors all stem from an adult with an advanced solid tumor such as melanoma, head and neck, liver or kidney cancer.

CDR3 sequence: CAISENQDQPQHF. CDR3 sequence (DNA): TGTGCCATCAGTGAGAATCAGGATCAGCCCCAGCATTTT. This sequence joins TRBV10-3 and TRBJ1-5; D ambiguous. Trimming removed 2 bases at V and 5 bases at J, with 7 bases between. The CDR3 spans 13 residues. The germline gives CDR1 ENHRY, CDR2 SYGVKD.

This clone was recorded only once. V usage is TRBV18 and J usage is TRBJ2-3; the match to TRBD2 covers 7 bases. The CDR3 is 14 residues long. Unmatched junction bases numbered 5, after V lost 2 bases and J lost 6 bases. Germline loops: CDR1 KGHSH, CDR2 LQKENI. This CDR3 reads CASSPGLDRDTQYF. CDR3 bases: TGTGCCAGCTCACCAGGACTAGATCGGGATACGCAGTATTTT.

The V call is TRBV5-1, the J call TRBJ2-3; TRBD1 matches at 8 bases. The CDR3 runs 15 residues. Germline CDR1 SGHRS, CDR2 YFSETQ. With 1 base clipped from V and 2 bases from J, the junction kept 3 bases outside the gene matches. This CDR3 reads CASSLTGGNTDTQYF. CDR3 sequence (DNA): TGCGCCAGCAGCTTGACAGGGGGAAACACAGATACGCAGTATTTT.